The rows below give T cell receptor beta chains drawn from one sample of a study of early T cells in non-severe SARS-CoV-2 infection. TCRdb passed the 5' RACE reads through MiXCR, listing each CDR3 protein once. The table includes 75,000 or so distinct CDR3 sequences, around 11% detected once. Sequenced material: whole blood. These receptors originate from an adult who was a healthcare worker with PCR-confirmed SARS-CoV-2 infection or an uninfected control (not recorded which). The CDR3 runs from the conserved cysteine through the conserved F or W. The order of the fields is J gene, clone size, D gene, V gene, CDR3 protein, CDR3 DNA. A D gene is named only where the DNA matches it firmly. Rows give clone size only sometimes, using once, few, many, or a class for an expanded clone.

>TRBJ1-6|many|-|TRBV20-1
CSARHIGKDSPLHF
TGCAGTGCTAGACATATAGGAAAAGATTCACCCCTCCACTTT
>TRBJ1-1|many|-|TRBV29-1
CSVDRQVEAFF
TGCAGCGTTGATCGGCAGGTTGAAGCTTTCTTT
>TRBJ1-1|-|-|TRBV7-3
CASSPDGASTEAFF
TGTGCCAGCAGCCCGGACGGAGCGAGCACTGAAGCTTTCTTT
>TRBJ2-3|many|-|TRBV4-3
CASSQDPGGATTDTQYF
TGCGCCAGCAGCCAAGATCCGGGGGGCGCAACGACAGATACGCAGTATTTT
>TRBJ2-6|-|-|TRBV6-2/TRBV6-3
CASSPTLSGANVLTF
TGTGCCAGCAGCCCGACATTATCTGGGGCCAACGTCCTGACTTTC
>TRBJ2-7|few|TRBD2|TRBV20-1
CSAIGLAGGRSYEQYF
TGCAGTGCTATCGGACTAGCGGGAGGGCGTAGCTACGAGCAGTACTTC
>TRBJ1-6|many|-|TRBV7-9
CASLRDGEISPLHF
TGTGCCAGCCTCAGAGACGGGGAGATTTCACCCCTCCACTTT
>TRBJ2-7|few|-|TRBV2
CASSSDRSEQYF
TGTGCCAGCTCCTCGGACAGATCCGAGCAGTACTTC
>TRBJ2-1|few|-|TRBV6-2/TRBV6-3
CASRETGGHNEQFF
TGTGCCAGCAGGGAGACCGGGGGCCACAATGAGCAGTTCTTC
>TRBJ1-2|few|-|TRBV5-1
CASSEDWGNYGYTF
TGCGCCAGCAGCGAGGACTGGGGTAACTATGGCTACACCTTC
>TRBJ2-1|many|TRBD2|TRBV6-2/TRBV6-3
CASSYYGTSGSSYNEQFF
TGTGCCAGCAGTTACTACGGGACTAGCGGGAGCTCCTACAATGAGCAGTTCTTC
>TRBJ2-5|-|-|TRBV7-2
CASSSSGLGETQYF
TGTGCCAGCAGCTCCTCCGGCCTCGGGGAGACCCAGTACTTC
>TRBJ1-2|few|TRBD1|TRBV5-1
CASSTDRGFGYTF
TGCGCCAGCAGTACCGACAGGGGTTTTGGCTACACCTTC
>TRBJ2-2|-|-|TRBV6-2/TRBV6-3
CASRNDFATGGGELFF
TGTGCCAGCAGAAATGATTTCGCGACAGGAGGCGGGGAGCTGTTTTTT
>TRBJ1-6|many|TRBD1|TRBV4-1
CASSHRIRGDSVSPLHF
TGCGCCAGCAGCCATCGAATTAGGGGGGACAGTGTATCACCCCTCCACTTT
>TRBJ2-5|-|-|TRBV12-3/TRBV12-4
CASSLGHSLETQYF
TGTGCCAGCAGTTTGGGGCACAGTTTGGAGACCCAGTACTTC
>TRBJ2-5|-|-|TRBV5-1
CASSLESAGWETQYF
TGCGCCAGCAGCTTGGAGTCGGCCGGTTGGGAGACCCAGTACTTC
>TRBJ2-1|-|TRBD2|TRBV11-2
CASSLGALAVRNEQFF
TGTGCCAGCAGCTTAGGGGCACTAGCGGTACGTAATGAGCAGTTCTTC
>TRBJ2-7|few|TRBD1|TRBV5-4
CASSLWDRKAYEQYF
TGTGCCAGCAGCTTATGGGACAGGAAAGCCTACGAGCAGTACTTC
>TRBJ2-1|many|-|TRBV5-1
CASSLDGERRNEQFF
TGCGCCAGCAGCTTGGACGGGGAGAGGCGGAATGAGCAGTTCTTC